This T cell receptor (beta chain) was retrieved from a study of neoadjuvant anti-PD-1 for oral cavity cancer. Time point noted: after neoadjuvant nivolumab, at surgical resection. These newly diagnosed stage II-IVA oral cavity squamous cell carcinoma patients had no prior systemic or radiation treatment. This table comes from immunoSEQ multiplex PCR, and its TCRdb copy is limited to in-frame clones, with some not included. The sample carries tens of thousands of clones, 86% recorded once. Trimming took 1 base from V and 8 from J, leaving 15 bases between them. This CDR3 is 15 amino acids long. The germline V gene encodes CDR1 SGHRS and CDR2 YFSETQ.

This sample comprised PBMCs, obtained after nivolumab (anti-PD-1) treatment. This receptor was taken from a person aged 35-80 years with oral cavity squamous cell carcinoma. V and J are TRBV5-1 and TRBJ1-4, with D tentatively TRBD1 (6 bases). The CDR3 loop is CASSLNPGGNEKLFF. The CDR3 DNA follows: TGCGCCAGCAGCTTGAACCCTGGGGGCAACGAAAAACTGTTTTTT.